The next 25 T cell receptor beta chains were all read from a single sample in a study of blood T cell repertoires in COVID-19. The protocol was immunoSEQ multiplex PCR, while the TCRdb copy is restricted to in-frame clones and leaves out a portion. The sample includes about 160,000 clones, 65% to 90% of them seen just once. Source material: peripheral blood. The receptors were sampled from a woman aged 40 to 50 with COVID-19, enrolled during active disease.

The chain carries TRBV27 and TRBJ2-7, with TRBD1 matching over 8 bases. The J segment lost 0 bases and the V segment lost 3 bases, leaving 7 bases of the junction unmatched. CDR1 is MNHEY, CDR2 SMNVEV, per germline (reference sequence). The CDR3 runs 16 residues. CDR3 in amino acids: CASSFRQGPTSYEQYF. In DNA, the CDR3 is TGTGCCAGCAGTTTCCGACAGGGGCCGACCTCCTACGAGCAGTACTTC.

The chain employs TRBV7-3 and TRBJ1-6; D is undetermined. This CDR3 has 13 residues. Germline CDR1 SGHTA, CDR2 FQGTGA. The V and J ends lost 5 bases and 6 bases respectively, with 8 bases between them. CDR3 loop: CASSPDINSPLHF. CDR3 DNA sequence: TGTGCCAGCAGCCCTGACATTAATTCACCCCTCCACTTT.

V usage is TRBV11-2 and J usage is TRBJ1-4, with a weak D call TRBD1 (6 bases). The germline CDR1 and CDR2 sequences are SGHAT and FQNNGV. The ends were cut back, 4 bases at V and 4 bases at J, with 13 bases in the middle. The CDR3 is 15 amino acids. CDR3 nucleotides: TGTGCCAGCAGCTCCGGACAGTTTTTTAATGAAAAACTGTTTTTT. Its protein product is CASSSGQFFNEKLFF.

This clone was observed once. The chain combines TRBV19 with TRBJ2-6; 8 bases agree with TRBD1. The germline V gene has CDR1 LNHDA and CDR2 SQIVND (reference sequence). J lost 0 bases, V lost 3 bases, and 4 bases had no gene match. This CDR3 region has 17 residues. CDR3 nucleotides: TGTGCCAGTAGTATGAGGCAGGGGGCCTCTGGGGCCAACGTCCTGACTTTC. It codes for CASSMRQGASGANVLTF.

The V call is TRBV19, the J call TRBJ2-5; D might be TRBD2 (5 bases). The CDR3 totals 13 residues. Germline-derived CDR1 and CDR2 are LNHDA and SQIVND (reference sequence). Trimming cost V 6 bases and J 2 bases, with 10 bases left between them. DNA of the CDR3: TGTGCCAGTAGCCCGGACTCTCAAGAGACCCAGTACTTC. Its translation is CASSPDSQETQYF.

The chain employs TRBV5-3 and TRBJ1-1; tentative D call: TRBD1 (6 bases). TRBV5-3 is an ORF, with its function uncertain. This CDR3 comprises 16 residues. Trimming removed 3 bases at V and 0 bases at J, with 15 bases between. CDR3 nucleotides: TGTGCCAGAAGCTCGACACCGGGACAACTGAACACTGAAGCTTTCTTT. Protein: CARSSTPGQLNTEAFF.

This clone has only a few counts. This chain links TRBV7-9 with TRBJ2-7; 9 nucleotides match TRBD2. V shed 5 bases, J shed 2 bases, and the junction held 7 bases outside the gene matches. In germline, CDR1 is SEHNR, CDR2 FQNEAQ (reference sequence). The CDR3 consists of 15 residues. CDR3 in DNA: TGTGCCAGCAGCACCTCCGGGACTAGCCCCTACGAGCAGTACGTC. Translation gives CASSTSGTSPYEQYV.

The V call is TRBV30, the J call TRBJ1-4; 7 nucleotides agree with TRBD1. The CDR3 has 15 residues. CDR1 and CDR2 (germline): GTSNPN, SVGIG (reference sequence). The V gene end was trimmed by 2 bases and the J gene end by 14 bases; junction bases not matched to a gene: 17. CDR3 nucleotide sequence: TGTGCCTGGAGTTACCTCGGGAGGGGGCTGGGAAAGCTGTTTTTT. Translating it yields CAWSYLGRGLGKLFF.

This chain joins TRBV14 and TRBJ2-7; 9 positions agree with TRBD2. With V trimmed by 3 bases and J by 3 bases, 9 bases remained unmatched. The V gene's germline CDR1 is SGHDN and CDR2 FVKESK. The CDR3 has 16 amino acids. Written as DNA, the CDR3 is TGTGCCAGCAGCCATGGGAGGCCTAGCGGGATCTACGAGCAGTACTTC. Protein sequence: CASSHGRPSGIYEQYF. The complete variable domain, with remaining parts taken from reference TRBV14 and TRBJ2-7, reads EAGVTQFPSHSVIEKGQTVTLRCDPISGHDNLYWYRRVMGKEIKFLLHFVKESKQDESGMPNNRFLAERTGGTYSTLKVQPAELEDSGVYFCASSHGRPSGIYEQYFGPGTRLTVT.

The V gene is TRBV7-8, the J gene TRBJ2-1; the match to TRBD2 covers 8 bases. There are 17 residues in the CDR3. The ends lost 0 bases at V and 6 bases at J; junction bases unmatched: 10. Germline loops: CDR1 SGHVS, CDR2 FQNEAQ. The CDR3 DNA reads TGTGCCAGCAGCTTAGCCCTGCGCGGGAGGAGGGGCAATGAGCAGTTCTTC. Encoded protein: CASSLALRGRRGNEQFF. The whole variable domain, filled in from reference TRBV7-8 and TRBJ2-1, reads GAGVSQSPRYKVAKRGQDVALRCDPISGHVSLFWYQQALGQGPEFLTYFQNEAQLDKSGLPSDRFFAERPEGSVSTLKIQRTQQEDSAVYLCASSLALRGRRGNEQFFGPGTRLTVL.

The chain uses TRBV5-1 and TRBJ1-4, with TRBD1 matching over 9 bases. Germline loops: CDR1 SGHRS, CDR2 YFSETQ. The CDR3 has 14 amino acids. The V and J ends lost 4 bases and 7 bases, in that order; junction bases with no gene match: 5. CDR3 nucleotide sequence: TGCGCCAGCAGCCACAGGGGGCTCGGTGAAAAACTGTTTTTT. Its protein is CASSHRGLGEKLFF.

The count of this clone is one. V and J are TRBV7-2 and TRBJ2-1; D possibly corresponds to TRBD2 (6 bases). V lost 1 base, J lost 0 bases, and 10 bases lay in between. CDR1 and CDR2 (germline): SGHTA, FQGNSA. The CDR3 covers 16 residues. CDR3: CASSLDGGSSYNEQFF. CDR3 nucleotides: TGTGCCAGCAGCTTAGATGGGGGGAGCTCCTACAATGAGCAGTTCTTC.

On this clone itself: The same CDR3 also results from other DNA sequences found in this sample. Here the CDR3 reads CASSSRGQGYGYTF. CDR3 coding DNA: TGTGCCAGTAGTTCCAGGGGGCAAGGGTATGGCTACACCTTC. The J gene is TRBJ1-2, the V gene TRBV19, with 8 bases identical to TRBD1. The CDR3 sequence is 14 residues long. The germline V gene encodes CDR1 LNHDA and CDR2 SQIVND (reference sequence). The J segment lost 5 bases and the V segment lost 5 bases, leaving 7 bases of the junction unmatched.

The chain has TRBV7-9 and TRBJ2-1, with D possibly being TRBD2 (5 bases). The CDR3 runs 14 residues. The ends were cut back, 5 bases at V and 3 bases at J, with 11 bases in the middle. Germline CDR1 SEHNR, CDR2 FQNEAQ (reference sequence). CDR3 protein: CASSPRTGYNEQFF. For the CDR3, the DNA is TGTGCCAGCAGCCCCAGGACTGGCTACAATGAGCAGTTCTTC. The full variable domain, completed using reference TRBV7-9 and TRBJ2-1, is DTGVSQNPRHKITKRGQNVTFRCDPISEHNRLYWYRQTLGQGPEFLTYFQNEAQLEKSRLLSDRFSAERPKGSFSTLEIQRTEQGDSAMYLCASSPRTGYNEQFFGPGTRLTVL.

This rearrangement joins TRBV5-4 to TRBJ2-1; 12 nucleotides align to TRBD2. This CDR3 is 17 amino acids long. Looked up from germline, CDR1 is SGHNT and CDR2 is YYREEE (reference sequence). V lost 5 bases, J lost 4 bases, and 10 bases stayed unmatched. CDR3 sequence: CASSNGGLAGGYNEQFF. In nucleotides, the CDR3 is TGTGCCAGCAGTAATGGGGGTCTAGCGGGAGGGTACAATGAGCAGTTCTTC.

The rearrangement uses TRBV19 and TRBJ2-1; 7 bases align to TRBD1. V was clipped by 5 bases and J by 0 bases; unmatched bases: 4. Per the germline V gene, CDR1 is LNHDA and CDR2 is SQIVND (reference sequence). The CDR3 runs to 15 residues. CDR3 residues: CASSPDRSSYNEQFF. For the CDR3, the DNA is TGTGCCAGTAGTCCGGACAGGAGCTCCTACAATGAGCAGTTCTTC.

Here the CDR3 DNA reads TGTGCCAGCAGTGGGCTTAGCGTCGGCTCCTACAATGAGCAGTTCTTC. This gives the protein CASSGLSVGSYNEQFF. The gene calls are TRBV6-1 and TRBJ2-1; perhaps TRBD2 as D (5 bases). This CDR3 has 16 amino acids. V dropped 4 bases and J dropped 0 bases, with 13 bases sitting between them. Germline CDR1 and CDR2: MNHNS and SASEGT.

The chain couples TRBV6-2 or TRBV6-3 to TRBJ2-4; D unclear. The CDR3 covers 15 residues. The germline CDR1 and CDR2 sequences are MNHEY and SVGEGT. V lost 5 bases and J 0 bases, leaving 11 bases between the germline ends. The CDR3 DNA reads TGTGCCAGCAGTCCAAACTTATTAGCCAAAAACATTCAGTACTTC. It specifies CASSPNLLAKNIQYF.

The count of this clone is one. V is TRBV5-1 and J is TRBJ2-5; perhaps TRBD1 as D (6 bases). CDR3 length: 15 residues. Germline V gene data show CDR1 as SGHRS and CDR2 as YFSETQ. V lost 4 bases to trimming and J lost 5 bases, with 18 bases between them. The CDR3 DNA is TGCGCCAGCAGCCTGGGGGCTACCCGTGGGGAGACCCAGTACTTC. As protein: CASSLGATRGETQYF.

CDR3 DNA sequence: TGTGCCAGCAGTACAGGGTCCTACGAGCAGTACGTC. Protein: CASSTGSYEQYV. The V gene is TRBV2, the J gene TRBJ2-7, with a weak D call TRBD1 (6 bases). Deletions cut 5 bases from V and 1 base from J, with 6 bases between. The CDR3 is made up of 12 amino acids. The germline V gene encodes CDR1 SNHLY and CDR2 FYNNEI.

This clone has only a few counts. The chain carries TRBV7-9 and TRBJ1-1; D might be TRBD1 (5 bases). The CDR3 contains 13 residues. The V end lost 1 base, the J end lost 8 bases, and 11 bases lay between the germline ends. Germline V CDR1 and CDR2: SEHNR, FQNEAQ (reference sequence). CDR3 DNA: TGTGCCAGCAGCTTAGTCGGGGGGATGGAAGCTTTCTTT. It specifies CASSLVGGMEAFF.

The chain employs TRBV5-5 and TRBJ1-6, with D perhaps matching TRBD1 (5 bases). Germline lookup yields CDR1 SGHKS and CDR2 YYEKEE (reference sequence). V was clipped by 4 bases and J by 7 bases, with 15 bases between them. The CDR3 is 15 amino acids. The CDR3 region is CASSPAGTENSPLHF. Here the CDR3 DNA reads TGTGCCAGCAGCCCGGCGGGGACGGAAAATTCACCCCTCCACTTT.

V and J are TRBV19 and TRBJ2-7; TRBD2 agrees at 9 bases. Germline values: CDR1 LNHDA, CDR2 SQIVND (reference sequence). The CDR3 runs to 15 residues. The V segment lost 4 bases and the J segment 2 bases; nucleotides outside the gene matches: 6. CDR3 amino acids: CASSNELAGPYEQYF. In nucleotides, the CDR3 is TGTGCCAGTAGTAACGAACTAGCGGGCCCCTACGAGCAGTACTTC.

The chain uses TRBV30 and TRBJ1-1; D is perhaps TRBD1 (5 bases). Per germline, CDR1 GTSNPN and CDR2 SVGIG (reference sequence). Trimming removed 8 bases from V and 1 base from J, with 11 bases in between. The CDR3 runs 12 residues. The CDR3 DNA follows: TGTGCCGGCCTAACAGGGAACACTGAAGCTTTCTTT. Residues: CAGLTGNTEAFF.

The rearrangement links TRBV14 to TRBJ2-7; D ambiguous. Germline CDR1 SGHDN, CDR2 FVKESK. This CDR3 region has 14 residues. Trimming stripped 3 bases from V and 2 bases from J, with 11 bases between. CDR3 in DNA: TGTGCCAGCAGCCATGGCAGTCTCGCCTACGAGCAGTACTTC. It specifies CASSHGSLAYEQYF. Full variable domain (rest looked up from reference TRBV14 and TRBJ2-7): EAGVTQFPSHSVIEKGQTVTLRCDPISGHDNLYWYRRVMGKEIKFLLHFVKESKQDESGMPNNRFLAERTGGTYSTLKVQPAELEDSGVYFCASSHGSLAYEQYFGPGTRLTVT.